This note documents a single TCR beta chain sequence. The data were produced by immunoSEQ multiplex PCR, yet TCRdb's version contains in-frame clones alone and is incomplete. The sample holds approximately 61,000 clones, roughly 83% seen once. These data come from a study of blood T cell repertoires in COVID-19. Overall study: COVID-19 samples from acute and convalescent phases originated in the United States, Italy and Spain.

Patients from Seattle were sampled longitudinally, starting during active infection. The material sequenced was peripheral blood. This receptor was taken from a man in his forties or fifties with COVID-19, enrolled during active disease.

As DNA, the CDR3 is TGTGCCAGCAGTGTAAGGCGGAGCCAAGAGACCCAGTACTTC. Its protein is CASSVRRSQETQYF. The rearrangement links TRBV2 to TRBJ2-5; D unclear. Between the trimmed V and J ends, which lost 4 bases and 1 base, there was a span of 10 bases. This CDR3 region has 14 residues. CDR1 and CDR2 (germline): SNHLY, FYNNEI.